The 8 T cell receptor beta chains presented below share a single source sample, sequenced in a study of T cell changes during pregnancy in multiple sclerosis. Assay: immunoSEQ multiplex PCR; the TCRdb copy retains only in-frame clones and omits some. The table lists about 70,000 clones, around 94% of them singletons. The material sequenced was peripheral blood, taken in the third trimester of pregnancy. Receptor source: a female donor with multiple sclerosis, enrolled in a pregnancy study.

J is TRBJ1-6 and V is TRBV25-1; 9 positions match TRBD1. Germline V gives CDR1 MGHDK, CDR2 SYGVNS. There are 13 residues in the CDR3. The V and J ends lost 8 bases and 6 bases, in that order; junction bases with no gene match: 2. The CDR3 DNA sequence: TGTGCCAGCGGGGACAGGGCTAATTCACCCCTCCACTTT. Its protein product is CASGDRANSPLHF.

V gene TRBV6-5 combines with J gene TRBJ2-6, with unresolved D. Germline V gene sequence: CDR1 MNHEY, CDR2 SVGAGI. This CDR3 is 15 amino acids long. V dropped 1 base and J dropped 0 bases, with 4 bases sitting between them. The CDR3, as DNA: TGTGCCAGCAGTTACTACAGCTCTGGGGCCAACGTCCTGACTTTC. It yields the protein CASSYYSSGANVLTF.

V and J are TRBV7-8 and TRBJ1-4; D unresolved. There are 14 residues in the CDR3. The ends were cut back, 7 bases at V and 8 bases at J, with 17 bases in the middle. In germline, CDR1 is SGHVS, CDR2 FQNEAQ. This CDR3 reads CASTGDTWVEKLFF. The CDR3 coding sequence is TGTGCCAGCACCGGCGACACTTGGGTAGAAAAACTGTTTTTT.

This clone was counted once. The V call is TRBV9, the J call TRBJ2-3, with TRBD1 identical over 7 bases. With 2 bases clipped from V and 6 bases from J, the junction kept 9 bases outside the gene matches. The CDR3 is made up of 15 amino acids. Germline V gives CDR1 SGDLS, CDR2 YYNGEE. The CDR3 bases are TGTGCCAGCAGCGTGATGCCGACAGGGACCGATACGCAGTATTTT. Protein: CASSVMPTGTDTQYF.

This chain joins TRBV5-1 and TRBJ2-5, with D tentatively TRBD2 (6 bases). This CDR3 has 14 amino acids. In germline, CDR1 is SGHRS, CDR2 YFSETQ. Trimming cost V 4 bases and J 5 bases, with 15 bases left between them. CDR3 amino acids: CASSGQGGGETQYF. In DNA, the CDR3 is TGCGCCAGCAGCGGGCAGGGAGGAGGGGAGACCCAGTACTTC.

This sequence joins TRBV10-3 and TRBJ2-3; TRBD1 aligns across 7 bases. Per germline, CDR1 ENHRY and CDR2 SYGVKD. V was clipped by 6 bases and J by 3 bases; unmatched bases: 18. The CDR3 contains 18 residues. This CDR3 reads CAIRPRGEPGQWTDTQYF. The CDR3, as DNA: TGTGCCATCAGGCCTCGGGGAGAGCCGGGACAGTGGACAGATACGCAGTATTTT.

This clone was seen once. For the CDR3, the DNA is TGTGCCAGCAGCCCGGGACAGGGGAATTCTGGAAACACCATATATTTT. Translated, it gives CASSPGQGNSGNTIYF. The chain is built from TRBV11-3 and TRBJ1-3; 10 positions agree with TRBD1. The CDR3 is 16 amino acids. Germline V gene data show CDR1 as SGHNT and CDR2 as YENEEA. V shed 5 bases, J shed 1 base, and the junction held 5 bases outside the gene matches.

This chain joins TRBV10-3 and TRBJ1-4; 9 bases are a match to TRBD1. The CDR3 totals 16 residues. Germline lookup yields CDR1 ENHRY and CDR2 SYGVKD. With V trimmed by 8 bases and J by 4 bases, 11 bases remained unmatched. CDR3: CAILRGQGVINEKLFF. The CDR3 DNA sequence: TGTGCCATCCTGAGGGGACAGGGCGTGATTAATGAAAAACTGTTTTTT.